The entry below gives a single T cell receptor (beta chain) sequence along with its context. The antigen is unknown. These data originate in a study of beta chain features in type 1 diabetes. Findings and caveats of the study: Patients with type 1 diabetes carried fewer insertions and had more deletions at their VDJ junctions.

The entirety of the isolated RNA underwent reverse transcription, so expressed TCRB transcripts were sequenced. The protocol was immunoSEQ multiplex PCR, while the TCRdb copy is restricted to in-frame clones and leaves out a portion. The data show about 320,000 clones, 11% to 15% seen once. This clonotype was sampled from a man aged 30 to 39 in good health. Input material: central memory CD4+ T cells from blood.

The CDR3, as DNA: TGCGCCAGCAGCCAGGGTCGAGGCACAGATACGCAGTATTTT. Protein: CASSQGRGTDTQYF. The genes are TRBV4-3 and TRBJ2-3; D call uncertain. The CDR3 is made up of 14 amino acids. Germline V gene data show CDR1 as LGHNA and CDR2 as YSLEER. V was cut by 3 bases and J by 1 base, with 8 bases left in between.